The rows below give T cell receptor beta chains drawn from one sample of a study of T cell repertoires in cytomegalovirus infection. TCRdb used MiXCR to reprocess the reads, holding one entry per CDR3 protein. The profile shows about 140,000 distinct CDR3 sequences, about 6.5% of them singletons. The sample was PBMCs. The receptors were gathered from a human donor in good health (CMV status not recorded). Some clones in this sample may be carry-over from other donors' samples. Each CDR3 is given with its conserved first and last residue. A D gene is named only where the DNA matches it firmly. A row's size may be missing; if present it is once, few, many or a size class.

v_call	j_call	d_call	clone_size	cdr3_aa	cdr3_nt
TRBV14	TRBJ2-1	NA	many	CASSQVALLGNEQFF	TGTGCCAGCAGCCAAGTTGCCCTCCTGGGCAATGAGCAGTTCTTC
TRBV9	TRBJ2-3	NA	few	CASSVGSGSTDTQYF	TGTGCCAGCAGCGTAGGGAGCGGGAGCACAGATACGCAGTATTTT
TRBV11-2	TRBJ2-7	NA	NA	CASKNRAPLIEQYF	TGTGCCAGCAAGAACCGGGCCCCACTCATTGAGCAGTACTTC
TRBV29-1	TRBJ1-2	NA	many	CSVESGWDGYTF	TGCAGCGTTGAATCAGGGTGGGATGGCTACACCTTC
TRBV2	TRBJ2-2	NA	many	CARTLASTGELFF	TGTGCCAGGACCCTAGCGAGCACCGGGGAGCTGTTTTTT
TRBV7-2	TRBJ2-7	NA	many	CASSSLGKEGSYEQYF	TGTGCCAGCAGCTCCTTGGGGAAGGAAGGCTCCTACGAGCAGTACTTC
TRBV5-4	TRBJ2-1	TRBD2	many	CASSQGLDYNEQFF	TGTGCCAGCAGCCAGGGACTAGACTACAATGAGCAGTTCTTC
TRBV7-8	TRBJ1-1	TRBD1	many	CASSWSGTGDLSEAFF	TGTGCCAGCAGCTGGTCCGGGACAGGGGATTTATCTGAAGCTTTCTTT
TRBV20-1	TRBJ2-2	NA	few	CSARGAGENTGELFF	TGCAGTGCTAGAGGGGCAGGGGAGAACACCGGGGAGCTGTTTTTT
TRBV6-5	TRBJ2-1	TRBD1	many	CASSLKRQGAKNEQFF	TGTGCCAGCAGTTTGAAACGACAGGGGGCCAAAAATGAGCAGTTCTTC
TRBV7-2	TRBJ1-2	NA	many	CASSSADRLGYGYTF	TGTGCCAGCAGCTCGGCCGACAGGCTAGGTTATGGCTACACCTTC
TRBV15	TRBJ2-5	NA	many	CATSRDRTPTQYF	TGTGCCACCAGCAGAGATAGGACGCCGACCCAGTACTTC
TRBV4-3	TRBJ1-2	TRBD1	many	CASSQDYGRGHGYTF	TGCGCCAGCAGCCAAGATTACGGCAGGGGGCATGGCTACACCTTC
TRBV2	TRBJ1-2	NA	NA	CASSGFRNGGYTF	TGTGCCAGCAGTGGTTTCAGGAACGGTGGCTACACCTTC
TRBV7-8	TRBJ1-5	NA	many	CASSPPRGRNNQPQHF	TGTGCCAGCAGCCCCCCGCGAGGACGAAATAATCAGCCCCAGCATTTT
TRBV6-6	TRBJ2-2	NA	NA	CASSYSFRGGNTGELFF	TGTGCCAGCAGTTACTCGTTTAGGGGGGGCAACACCGGGGAGCTGTTTTTT
TRBV7-8	TRBJ1-4	TRBD1	many	CASSPRTGGSTNEKLFF	TGTGCCAGCAGCCCTAGAACAGGGGGATCGACTAATGAAAAACTGTTTTTT
TRBV7-9	TRBJ2-3	TRBD1	many	CASHKTGDSPETQYF	TGTGCCAGCCACAAGACAGGGGACTCCCCGGAGACGCAGTATTTT
TRBV7-9	TRBJ2-5	NA	many	CASSLALGNQETQYF	TGTGCCAGCAGCTTAGCGCTCGGGAACCAAGAGACCCAGTACTTC
TRBV12-3/TRBV12-4	TRBJ1-5	NA	many	CASSGGLGPQHF	TGTGCCAGCAGTGGGGGGCTAGGGCCCCAGCATTTT
TRBV7-2	TRBJ2-5	TRBD2	many	CASSGGTSGLKETQYF	TGTGCCAGCAGCGGCGGGACTAGCGGACTTAAAGAGACCCAGTACTTC
TRBV7-2	TRBJ2-7	TRBD1	many	CASSSLSGQVTYEQYF	TGTGCCAGCAGCAGTCTATCAGGACAGGTTACCTACGAGCAGTACTTC
TRBV5-1	TRBJ2-3	NA	NA	CASSQHTKNTDTQYF	TGCGCCAGCAGCCAGCACACGAAGAACACAGATACGCAGTATTTT
TRBV27	TRBJ1-2	TRBD1	few	CASSSGTGAHYGYTF	TGTGCCAGCAGTAGTGGGACAGGGGCCCACTATGGCTACACCTTC
TRBV7-9	TRBJ1-1	TRBD1	NA	CASSLGQGYNTEAFF	TGTGCCAGCAGCTTGGGACAGGGGTACAACACTGAAGCTTTCTTT
TRBV24-1	TRBJ2-1	TRBD2	many	CATSDPTSGAYNEQFF	TGTGCCACCAGTGACCCCACTAGCGGGGCCTACAATGAGCAGTTCTTC
TRBV5-1	TRBJ1-2	TRBD1	NA	CASSLGTERYGYTF	TGCGCCAGCAGCCTGGGGACAGAACGTTATGGCTACACCTTC
TRBV19	TRBJ1-1	NA	NA	CASRDKMNTEAFF	TGTGCCAGTAGGGACAAGATGAACACTGAAGCTTTCTTT
TRBV3-1	TRBJ1-5	NA	NA	CASSQGGKGGNQPQHF	TGTGCCAGCAGCCAAGGCGGTAAGGGCGGCAATCAGCCCCAGCATTTT